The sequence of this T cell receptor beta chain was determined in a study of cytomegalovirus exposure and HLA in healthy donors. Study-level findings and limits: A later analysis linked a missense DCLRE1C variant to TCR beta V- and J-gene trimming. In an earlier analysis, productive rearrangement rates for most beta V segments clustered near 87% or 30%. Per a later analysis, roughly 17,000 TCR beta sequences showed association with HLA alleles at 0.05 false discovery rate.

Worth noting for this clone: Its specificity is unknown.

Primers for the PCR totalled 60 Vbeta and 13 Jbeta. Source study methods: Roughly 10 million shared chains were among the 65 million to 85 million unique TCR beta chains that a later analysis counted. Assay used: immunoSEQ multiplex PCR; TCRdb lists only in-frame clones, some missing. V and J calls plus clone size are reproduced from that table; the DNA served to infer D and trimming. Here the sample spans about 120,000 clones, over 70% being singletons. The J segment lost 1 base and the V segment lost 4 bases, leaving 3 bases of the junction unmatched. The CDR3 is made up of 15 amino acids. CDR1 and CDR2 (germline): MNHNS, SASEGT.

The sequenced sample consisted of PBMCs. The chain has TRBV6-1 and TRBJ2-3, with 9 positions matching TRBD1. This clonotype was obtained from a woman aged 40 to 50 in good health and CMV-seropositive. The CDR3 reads CASSARTGGTDTQYF. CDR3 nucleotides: TGTGCCAGCAGTGCCCGGACAGGGGGCACAGATACGCAGTATTTT.